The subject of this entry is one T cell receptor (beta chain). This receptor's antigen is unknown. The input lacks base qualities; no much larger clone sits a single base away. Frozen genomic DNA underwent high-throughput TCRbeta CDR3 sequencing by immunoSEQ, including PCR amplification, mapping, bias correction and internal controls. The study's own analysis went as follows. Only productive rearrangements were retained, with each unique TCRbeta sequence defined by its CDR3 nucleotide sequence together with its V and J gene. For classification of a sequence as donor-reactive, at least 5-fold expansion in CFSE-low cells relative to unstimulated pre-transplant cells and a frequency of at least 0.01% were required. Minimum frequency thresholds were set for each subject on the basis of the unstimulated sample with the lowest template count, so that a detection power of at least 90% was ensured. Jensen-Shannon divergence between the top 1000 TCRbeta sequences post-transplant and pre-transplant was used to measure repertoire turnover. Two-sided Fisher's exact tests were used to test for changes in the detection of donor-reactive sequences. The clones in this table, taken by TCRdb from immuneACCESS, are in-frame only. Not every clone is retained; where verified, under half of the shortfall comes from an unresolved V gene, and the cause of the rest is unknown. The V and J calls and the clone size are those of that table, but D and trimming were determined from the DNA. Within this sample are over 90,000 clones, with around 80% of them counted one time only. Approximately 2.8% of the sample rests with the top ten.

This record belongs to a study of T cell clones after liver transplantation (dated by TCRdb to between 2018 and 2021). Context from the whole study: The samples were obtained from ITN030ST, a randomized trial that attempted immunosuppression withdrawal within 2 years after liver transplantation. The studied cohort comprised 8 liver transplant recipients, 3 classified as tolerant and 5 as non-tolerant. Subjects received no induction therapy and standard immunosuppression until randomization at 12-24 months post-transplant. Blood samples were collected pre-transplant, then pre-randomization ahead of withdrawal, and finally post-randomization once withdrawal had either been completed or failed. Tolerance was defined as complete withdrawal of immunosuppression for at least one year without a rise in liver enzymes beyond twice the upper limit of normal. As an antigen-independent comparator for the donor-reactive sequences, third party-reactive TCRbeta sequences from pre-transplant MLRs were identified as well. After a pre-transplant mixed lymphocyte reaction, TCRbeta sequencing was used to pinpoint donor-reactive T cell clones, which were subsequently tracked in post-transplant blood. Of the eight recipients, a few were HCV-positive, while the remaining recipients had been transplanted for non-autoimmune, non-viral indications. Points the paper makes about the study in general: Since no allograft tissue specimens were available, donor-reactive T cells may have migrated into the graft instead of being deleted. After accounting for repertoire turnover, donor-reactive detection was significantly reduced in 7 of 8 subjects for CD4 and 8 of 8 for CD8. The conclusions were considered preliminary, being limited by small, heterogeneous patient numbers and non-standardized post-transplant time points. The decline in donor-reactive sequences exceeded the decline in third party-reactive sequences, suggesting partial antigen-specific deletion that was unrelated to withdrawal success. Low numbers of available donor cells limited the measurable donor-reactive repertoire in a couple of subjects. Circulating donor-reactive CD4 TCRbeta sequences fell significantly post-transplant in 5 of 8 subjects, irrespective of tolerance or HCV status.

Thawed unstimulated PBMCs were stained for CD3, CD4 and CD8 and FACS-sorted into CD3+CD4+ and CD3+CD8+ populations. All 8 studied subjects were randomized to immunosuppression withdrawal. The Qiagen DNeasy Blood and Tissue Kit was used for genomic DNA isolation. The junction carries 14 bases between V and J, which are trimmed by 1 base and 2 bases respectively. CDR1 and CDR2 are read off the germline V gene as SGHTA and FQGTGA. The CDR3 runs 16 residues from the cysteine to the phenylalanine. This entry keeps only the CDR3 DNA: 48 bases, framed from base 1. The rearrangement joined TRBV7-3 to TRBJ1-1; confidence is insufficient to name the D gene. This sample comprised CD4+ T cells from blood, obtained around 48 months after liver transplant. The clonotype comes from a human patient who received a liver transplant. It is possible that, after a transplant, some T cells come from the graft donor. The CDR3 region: CASSLNGAVGNTEAFF. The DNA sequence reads TGTGCCAGCAGCTTAAATGGAGCGGTGGGAAACACTGAAGCTTTCTTT.